This T cell receptor (beta chain) was identified in a study of T cells after yellow fever vaccination (dated by TCRdb to between 2018 and 2021). Describing the broader study: The SMART-Seq v4 Ultra Low Input RNA kit was used to prepare libraries from fractions with low cell numbers. Bulk TCR alpha and beta repertoires were sequenced longitudinally to track T-cell clones before and after primary and booster YFV17D yellow fever vaccination. Two healthy male donors, one aged 18 to 30 and one aged 30 to 40 years, made up the cohort. Blood was drawn at multiple timepoints before and after primary and secondary immunization, with bulk PBMC replicates and cell subsets isolated. Findings and caveats that apply to the study as a whole: Because only a couple of donors were included in the study, the extent to which the findings can be generalized is limited. A small fraction of clonotypes appeared in both the CD4 and CD8 compartments, likely as a result of convergent recombination. FACS-sorted repertoires could contain abundant contaminating clonotypes from the bulk population, so computational filtering was required. Compared with the primary T-cell response, the secondary T-cell response was weaker but faster, peaking on day 5 rather than day 15. Most clones expanded after primary vaccination (96% of CD4 and 80% to 90% of CD8) were re-detected after the booster, suggesting that broad memory maintenance occurred.

The treatment or condition label corresponds to: live attenuated yellow fever vaccine strain. Two biological replicates of bulk PBMCs were collected at each blood-draw timepoint. PBMCs were isolated from peripheral blood using a standard Ficoll-Paque protocol. TriZol was used to extract RNA from bulk PBMCs, from CD4 and CD8 fractions, and from dextramer-positive and dextramer-negative fractions. The CDR3 contains 12 residues, cysteine and phenylalanine counted. Only the CDR3 portion is preserved as DNA: 36 bases, with reading frame beginning at the first base. According to the germline V gene, CDR1 reads SQVTM and CDR2 reads ANQGSEA. V is pared back by 4 bases and J by 4 bases, with 9 bases lying between the germline termini. The sample holds many counts of this clonotype. No antigen is known for it. Base qualities are not recorded, but no much larger clone differs from it by a single base. TCR cDNA was synthesized by 5'RACE template switching, which introduced a universal primer site and unique molecular identifiers. Priming for cDNA synthesis came from both the TCR alpha and TCR beta constant segments. Two PCR steps were used to amplify libraries, with sample barcodes and sequencing adapters being added in the second step. Sequencing of libraries was done on Illumina HiSeq 2500 (2x100 bp) or NovaSeq (2x150 bp). On the study's bioinformatics: Demultiplexing of reads and collapsing into UMI consensus sequences were performed with MIGEC, and V(D)J alignment was carried out with MiXCR. Using edgeR on replicate PBMC samples, clonotypes were called vaccine-responding if FDR was below 0.01 and the log2 fold change was above 5 up to day 15. Bulk clonotypes were assigned CD4 or CD8 identity according to which sequenced CD4 or CD8 repertoire held them at higher abundance. TCRdb reran the public reads through fastp at Q25 and MiXCR, keeping productive beta chains. Entries that share a CDR3 protein sequence are merged under the most common genes and DNA. TCRdb assigned the V and J calls; the authors' analysis was not used. The sample contains approximately 300,000 distinct CDR3 sequences, roughly 6.8% of them found a single time. Clones ranked in the top ten supply roughly a sixth of the sample.

The rearrangement joined TRBV29-1 to TRBJ2-3; the D gene remains uncertain. The clonotype originates from a man aged 18 to 30 who received the YFV17D yellow fever vaccine. Source: PBMCs, taken approximately 47 days after the first yellow fever vaccination. The CDR3 amino acid sequence is: CSVGVDADTQYF. The DNA sequence is as follows: TGCAGCGTTGGAGTAGACGCAGATACGCAGTATTTT.